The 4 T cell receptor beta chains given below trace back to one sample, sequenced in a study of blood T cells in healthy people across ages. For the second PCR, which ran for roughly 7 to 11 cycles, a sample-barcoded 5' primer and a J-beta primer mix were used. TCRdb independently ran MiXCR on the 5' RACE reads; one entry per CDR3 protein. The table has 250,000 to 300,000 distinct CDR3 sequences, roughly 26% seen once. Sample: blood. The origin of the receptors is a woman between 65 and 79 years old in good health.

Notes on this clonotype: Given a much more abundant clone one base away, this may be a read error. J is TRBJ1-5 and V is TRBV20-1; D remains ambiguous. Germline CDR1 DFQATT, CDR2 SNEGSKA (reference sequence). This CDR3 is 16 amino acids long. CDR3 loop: CGARDSGIPGNQPQHF. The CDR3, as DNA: TGCGGTGCTAGAGATTCCGGCATCCCAGGCAATCAGCCCCAGCATTTT.

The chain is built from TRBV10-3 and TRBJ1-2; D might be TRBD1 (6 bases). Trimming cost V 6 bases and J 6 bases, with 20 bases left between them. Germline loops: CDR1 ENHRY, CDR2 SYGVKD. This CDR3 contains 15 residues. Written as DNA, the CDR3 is TGTGCCATCAGACGGGACACCGCCGTCGGGGATGGCTACACCTTC. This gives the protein CAIRRDTAVGDGYTF.

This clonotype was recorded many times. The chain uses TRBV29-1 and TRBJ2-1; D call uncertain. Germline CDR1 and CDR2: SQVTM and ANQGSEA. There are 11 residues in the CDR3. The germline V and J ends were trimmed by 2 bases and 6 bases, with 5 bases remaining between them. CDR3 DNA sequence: TGCAGCGTTGAACGAGCCAATGAGCAGTTCTTC. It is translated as CSVERANEQFF.

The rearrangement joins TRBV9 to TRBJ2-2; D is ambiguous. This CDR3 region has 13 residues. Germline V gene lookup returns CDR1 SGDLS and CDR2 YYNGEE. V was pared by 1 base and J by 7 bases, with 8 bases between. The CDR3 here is CASSVQRGGELFF. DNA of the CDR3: TGTGCCAGCAGCGTACAAAGAGGCGGGGAGCTGTTTTTT. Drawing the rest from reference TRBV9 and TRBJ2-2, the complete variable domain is DSGVTQTPKHLITATGQRVTLRCSPRSGDLSVYWYQQSLDQGLQFLIQYYNGEERAKGNILERFSAQQFPDLHSELNLSSLELGDSALYFCASSVQRGGELFFGEGSRLTVL.